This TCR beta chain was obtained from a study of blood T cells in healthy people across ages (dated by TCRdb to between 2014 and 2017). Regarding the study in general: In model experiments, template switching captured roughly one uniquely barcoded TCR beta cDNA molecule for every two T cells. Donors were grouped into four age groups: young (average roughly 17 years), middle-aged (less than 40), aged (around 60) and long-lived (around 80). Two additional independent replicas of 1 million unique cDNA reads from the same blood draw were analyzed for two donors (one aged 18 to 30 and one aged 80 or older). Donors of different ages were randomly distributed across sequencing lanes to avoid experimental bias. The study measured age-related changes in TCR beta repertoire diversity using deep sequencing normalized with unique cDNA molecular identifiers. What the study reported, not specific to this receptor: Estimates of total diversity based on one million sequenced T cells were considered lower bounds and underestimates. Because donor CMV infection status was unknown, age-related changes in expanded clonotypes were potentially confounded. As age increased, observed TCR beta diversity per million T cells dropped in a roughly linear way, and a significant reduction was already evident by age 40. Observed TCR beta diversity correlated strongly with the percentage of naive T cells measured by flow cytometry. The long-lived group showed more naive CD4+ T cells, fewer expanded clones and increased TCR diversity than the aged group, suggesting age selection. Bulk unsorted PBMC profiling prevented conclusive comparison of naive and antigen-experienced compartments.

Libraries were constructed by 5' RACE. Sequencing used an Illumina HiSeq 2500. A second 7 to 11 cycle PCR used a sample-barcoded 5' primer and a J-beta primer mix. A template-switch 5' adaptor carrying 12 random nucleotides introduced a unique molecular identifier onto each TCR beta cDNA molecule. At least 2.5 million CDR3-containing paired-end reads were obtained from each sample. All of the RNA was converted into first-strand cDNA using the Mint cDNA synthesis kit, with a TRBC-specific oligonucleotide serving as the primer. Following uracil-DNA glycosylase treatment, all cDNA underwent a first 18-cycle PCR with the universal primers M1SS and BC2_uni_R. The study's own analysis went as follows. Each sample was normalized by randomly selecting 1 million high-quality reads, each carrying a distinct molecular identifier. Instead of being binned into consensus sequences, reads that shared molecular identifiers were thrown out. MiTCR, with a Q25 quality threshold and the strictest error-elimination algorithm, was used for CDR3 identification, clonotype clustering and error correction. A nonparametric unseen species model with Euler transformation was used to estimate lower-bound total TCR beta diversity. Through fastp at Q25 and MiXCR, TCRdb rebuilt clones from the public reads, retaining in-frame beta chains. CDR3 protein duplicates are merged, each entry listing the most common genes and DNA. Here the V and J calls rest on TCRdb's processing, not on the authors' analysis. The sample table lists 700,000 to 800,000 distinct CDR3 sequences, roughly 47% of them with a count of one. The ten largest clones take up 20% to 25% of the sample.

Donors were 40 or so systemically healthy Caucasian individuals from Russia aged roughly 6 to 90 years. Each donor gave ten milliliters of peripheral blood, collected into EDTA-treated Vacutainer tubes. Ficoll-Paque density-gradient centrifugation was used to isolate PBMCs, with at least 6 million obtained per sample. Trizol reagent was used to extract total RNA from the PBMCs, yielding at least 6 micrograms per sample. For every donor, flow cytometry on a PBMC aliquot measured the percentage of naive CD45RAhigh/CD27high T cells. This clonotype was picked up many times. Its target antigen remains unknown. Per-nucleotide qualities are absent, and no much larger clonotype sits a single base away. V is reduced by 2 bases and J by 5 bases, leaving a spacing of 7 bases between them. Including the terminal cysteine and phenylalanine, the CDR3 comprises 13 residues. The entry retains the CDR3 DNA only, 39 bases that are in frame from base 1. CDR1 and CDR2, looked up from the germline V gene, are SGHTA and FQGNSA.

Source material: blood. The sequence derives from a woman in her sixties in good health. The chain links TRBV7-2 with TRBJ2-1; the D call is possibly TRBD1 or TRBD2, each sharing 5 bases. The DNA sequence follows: TGTGCCAGCAGCTTAACGGGACACAATGAGCAGTTCTTC. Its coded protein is CASSLTGHNEQFF.